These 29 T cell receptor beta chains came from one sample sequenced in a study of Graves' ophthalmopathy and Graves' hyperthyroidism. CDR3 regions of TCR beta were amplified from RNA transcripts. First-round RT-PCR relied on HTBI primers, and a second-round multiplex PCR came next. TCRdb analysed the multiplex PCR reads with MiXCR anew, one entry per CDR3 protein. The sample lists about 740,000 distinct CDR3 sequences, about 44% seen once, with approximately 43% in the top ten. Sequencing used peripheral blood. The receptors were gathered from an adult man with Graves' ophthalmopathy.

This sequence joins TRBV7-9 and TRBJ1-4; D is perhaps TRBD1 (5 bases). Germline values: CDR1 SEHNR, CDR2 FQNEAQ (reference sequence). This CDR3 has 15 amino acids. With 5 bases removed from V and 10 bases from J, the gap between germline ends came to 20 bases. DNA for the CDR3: TGTGCCAGCAGCCTAGGGGATCTAAACGCAGGAAAACTGTTTTTT. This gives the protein CASSLGDLNAGKLFF.

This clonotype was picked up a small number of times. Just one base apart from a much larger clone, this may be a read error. CDR3 nucleotides: TGTGCCAGCACACAGGGAATCGAGGATCAGCCCCAGCATTTT. Protein: CASTQGIEDQPQHF. The chain links TRBV7-6 to TRBJ1-5; weak D call: TRBD1 (6 bases). Trimming stripped 7 bases from V and 5 bases from J, with 15 bases between. This CDR3 is built from 14 residues. CDR1 is SGHVS, CDR2 FNYEAQ, per germline.

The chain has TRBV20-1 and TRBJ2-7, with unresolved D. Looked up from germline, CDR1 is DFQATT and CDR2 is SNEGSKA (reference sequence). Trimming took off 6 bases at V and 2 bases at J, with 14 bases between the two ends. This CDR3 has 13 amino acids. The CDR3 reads CSALSTQTYEQYF. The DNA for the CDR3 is TGCAGTGCCTTGTCGACACAAACCTACGAGCAGTACTTC.

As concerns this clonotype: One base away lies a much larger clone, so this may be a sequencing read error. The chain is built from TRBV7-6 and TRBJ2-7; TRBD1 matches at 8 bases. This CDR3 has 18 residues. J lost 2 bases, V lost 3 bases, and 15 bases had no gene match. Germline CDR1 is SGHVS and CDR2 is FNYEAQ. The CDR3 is CASSLDGQGRSSTYEQYF. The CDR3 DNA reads TGTGCCAGCAGCTTGGACGGACAGGGAAGGTCCTCCACCTACGAGCAGTACTTC. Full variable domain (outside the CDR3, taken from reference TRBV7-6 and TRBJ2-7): GAGVSQSPRYKVTKRGQDVALRCDPISGHVSLYWYRQALGQGPEFLTYFNYEAQQDKSGLPNDRFSAERPEGSISTLTIQRTEQRDSAMYRCASSLDGQGRSSTYEQYFGPGTRLTVT.

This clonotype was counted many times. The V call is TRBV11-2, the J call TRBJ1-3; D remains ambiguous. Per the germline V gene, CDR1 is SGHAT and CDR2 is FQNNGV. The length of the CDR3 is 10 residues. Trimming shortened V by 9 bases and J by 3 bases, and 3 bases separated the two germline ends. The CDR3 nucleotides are TGTGCCAGTCATGGAAACACCATATATTTT. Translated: CASHGNTIYF. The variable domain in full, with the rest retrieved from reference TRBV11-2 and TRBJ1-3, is EAGVAQSPRYKIIEKRQSVAFWCNPISGHATLYWYQQILGQGPKLLIQFQNNGVVDDSQLPKDRFSAERLKGVDSTLKIQPAKLEDSAVYLCASHGNTIYFGEGSWLTVV.

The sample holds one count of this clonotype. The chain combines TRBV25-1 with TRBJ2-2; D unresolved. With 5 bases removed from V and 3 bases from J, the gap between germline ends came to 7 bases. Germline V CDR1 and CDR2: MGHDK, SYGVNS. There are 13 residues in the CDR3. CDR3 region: CASSLTYTGELFF. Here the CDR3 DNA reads TGTGCCAGCAGTTTAACTTACACCGGGGAGCTGTTTTTT.

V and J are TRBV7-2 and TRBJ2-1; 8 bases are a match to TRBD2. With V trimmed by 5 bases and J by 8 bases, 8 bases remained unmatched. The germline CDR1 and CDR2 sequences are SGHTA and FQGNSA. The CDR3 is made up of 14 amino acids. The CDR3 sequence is CASSALTSADEQFF. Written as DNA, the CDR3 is TGTGCCAGCAGCGCCCTGACTAGCGCGGATGAGCAGTTCTTC.

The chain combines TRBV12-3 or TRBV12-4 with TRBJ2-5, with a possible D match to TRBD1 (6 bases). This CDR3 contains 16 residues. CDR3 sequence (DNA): TGTGCTAGTGGTTGGCCTAAATCAGGGGTCCGAGAGACCCAGTACTTC. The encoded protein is CASGWPKSGVRETQYF.

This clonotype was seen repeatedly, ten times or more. DNA for the CDR3: TGTGCCAGCAGTTCCCGACAGGTCGGTGGCTACACCTTC. This translates into CASSSRQVGGYTF. The rearrangement joins TRBV27 to TRBJ1-2; weak D call: TRBD1 (6 bases). CDR1 is MNHEY, CDR2 SMNVEV, per germline (reference sequence). The CDR3 spans 13 residues. Deletions cut 4 bases from V and 7 bases from J, with 13 bases between.

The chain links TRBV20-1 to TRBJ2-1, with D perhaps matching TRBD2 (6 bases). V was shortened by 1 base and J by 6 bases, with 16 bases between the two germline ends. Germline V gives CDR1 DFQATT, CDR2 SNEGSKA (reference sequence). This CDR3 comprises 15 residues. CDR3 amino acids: CSARAFGGISNEQFF. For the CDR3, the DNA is TGCAGTGCTAGAGCGTTCGGCGGGATCAGCAATGAGCAGTTCTTC.

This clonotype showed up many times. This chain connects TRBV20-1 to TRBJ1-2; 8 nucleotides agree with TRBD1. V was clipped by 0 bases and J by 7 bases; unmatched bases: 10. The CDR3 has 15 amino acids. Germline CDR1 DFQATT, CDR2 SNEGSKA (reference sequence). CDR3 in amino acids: CSARDGAGGAGGYTF. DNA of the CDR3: TGCAGTGCTAGAGATGGGGCAGGGGGCGCAGGTGGCTACACCTTC.

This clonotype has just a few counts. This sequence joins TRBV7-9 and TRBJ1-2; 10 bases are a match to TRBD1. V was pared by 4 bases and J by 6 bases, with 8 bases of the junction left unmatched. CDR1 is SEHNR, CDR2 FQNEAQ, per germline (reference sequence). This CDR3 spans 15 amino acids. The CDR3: CASSWRQGAKDGYTF. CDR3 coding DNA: TGTGCCAGCAGCTGGAGACAGGGGGCTAAGGATGGCTACACCTTC.

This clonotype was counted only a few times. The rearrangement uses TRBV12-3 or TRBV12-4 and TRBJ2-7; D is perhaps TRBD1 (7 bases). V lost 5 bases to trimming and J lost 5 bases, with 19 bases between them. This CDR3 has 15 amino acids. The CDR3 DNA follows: TGTGCCAGCAGTAGACAGGGATGGAGGGAGGACGAGCAGTACTTC. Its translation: CASSRQGWREDEQYF.

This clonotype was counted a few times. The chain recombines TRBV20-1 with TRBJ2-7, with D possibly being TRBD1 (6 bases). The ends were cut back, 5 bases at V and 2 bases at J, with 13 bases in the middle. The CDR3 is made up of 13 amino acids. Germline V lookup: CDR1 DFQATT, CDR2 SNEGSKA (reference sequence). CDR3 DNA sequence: TGCAGTGCTCTTAACAGGGCGACCTACGAGCAGTACTTC. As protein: CSALNRATYEQYF.

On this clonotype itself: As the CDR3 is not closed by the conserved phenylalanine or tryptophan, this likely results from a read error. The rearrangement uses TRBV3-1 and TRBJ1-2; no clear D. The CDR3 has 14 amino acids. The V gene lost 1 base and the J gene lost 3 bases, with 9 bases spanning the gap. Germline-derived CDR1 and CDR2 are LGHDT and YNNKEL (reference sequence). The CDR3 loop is CASSQGGDYYGYTS. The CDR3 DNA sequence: TGTGCCAGCAGCCAAGGTGGGGATTACTATGGCTACACCTCC.

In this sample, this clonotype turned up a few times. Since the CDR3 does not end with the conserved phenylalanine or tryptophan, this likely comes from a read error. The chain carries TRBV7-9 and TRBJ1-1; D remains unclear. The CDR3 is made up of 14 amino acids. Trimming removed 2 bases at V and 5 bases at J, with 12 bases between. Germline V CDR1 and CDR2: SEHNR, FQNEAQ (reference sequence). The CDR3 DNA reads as TGTGCCAGCAGCTTAATTCAAGGGAATACTGAAGCTTTCTCT. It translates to CASSLIQGNTEAFS.

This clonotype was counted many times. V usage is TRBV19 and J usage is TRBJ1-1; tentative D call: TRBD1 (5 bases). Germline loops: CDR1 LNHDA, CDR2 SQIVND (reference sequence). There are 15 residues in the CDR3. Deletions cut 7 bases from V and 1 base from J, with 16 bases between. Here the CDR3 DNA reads TGTGCCAGTACCACACCCTTGGACAAGAACACTGAAGCTTTCTTT. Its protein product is CASTTPLDKNTEAFF.

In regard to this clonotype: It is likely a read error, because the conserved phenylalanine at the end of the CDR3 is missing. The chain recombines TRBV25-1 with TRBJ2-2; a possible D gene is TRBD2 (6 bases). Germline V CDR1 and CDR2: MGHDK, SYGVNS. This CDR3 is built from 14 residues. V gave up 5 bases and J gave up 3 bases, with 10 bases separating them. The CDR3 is CASSQWGDTGELFS. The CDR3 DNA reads TGTGCCAGCAGTCAATGGGGGGACACCGGGGAGCTGTTTTCT.

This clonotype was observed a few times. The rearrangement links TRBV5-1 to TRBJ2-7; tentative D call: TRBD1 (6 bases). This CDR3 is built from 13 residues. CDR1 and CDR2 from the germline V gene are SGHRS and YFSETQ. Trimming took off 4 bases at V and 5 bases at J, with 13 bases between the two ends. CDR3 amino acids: CASSPTGSHEQYF. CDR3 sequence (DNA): TGCGCCAGCAGCCCGACAGGATCCCACGAGCAGTACTTC.

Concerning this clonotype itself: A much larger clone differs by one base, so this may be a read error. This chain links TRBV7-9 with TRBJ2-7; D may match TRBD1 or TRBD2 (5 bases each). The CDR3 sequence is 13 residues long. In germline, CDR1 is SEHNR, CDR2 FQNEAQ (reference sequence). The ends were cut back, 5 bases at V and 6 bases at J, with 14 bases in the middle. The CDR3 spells CASSRLGPSEQYF. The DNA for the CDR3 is TGTGCCAGCAGCCGGTTGGGACCTAGCGAGCAGTACTTC.

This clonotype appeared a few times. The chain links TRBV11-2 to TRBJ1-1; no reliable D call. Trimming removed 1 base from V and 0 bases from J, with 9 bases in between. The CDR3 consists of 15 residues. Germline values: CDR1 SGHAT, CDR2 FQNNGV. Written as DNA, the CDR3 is TGTGCCAGCAGCTTAGGAAGGGTGATGAACACTGAAGCTTTCTTT. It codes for CASSLGRVMNTEAFF.

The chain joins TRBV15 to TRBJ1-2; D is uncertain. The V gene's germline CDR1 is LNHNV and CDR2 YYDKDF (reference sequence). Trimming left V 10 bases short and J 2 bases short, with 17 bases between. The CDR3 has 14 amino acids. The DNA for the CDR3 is TGTGCCAGCAGTTCAGCGGGTACAAACTATGGCTACACCTTC. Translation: CASSSAGTNYGYTF.

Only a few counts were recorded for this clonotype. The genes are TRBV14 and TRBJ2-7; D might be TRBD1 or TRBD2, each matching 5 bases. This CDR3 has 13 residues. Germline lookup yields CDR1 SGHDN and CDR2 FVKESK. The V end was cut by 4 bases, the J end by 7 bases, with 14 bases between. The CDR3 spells CASSLQTGPEQYF. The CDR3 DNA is TGTGCCAGCAGCCTACAAACGGGACCTGAGCAGTACTTC.

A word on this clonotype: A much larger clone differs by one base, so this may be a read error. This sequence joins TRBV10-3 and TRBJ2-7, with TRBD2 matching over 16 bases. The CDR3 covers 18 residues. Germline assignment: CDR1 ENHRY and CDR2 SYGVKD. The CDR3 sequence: CVISGTSGRANILYEQYF. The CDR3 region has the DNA TGTGTCATCAGCGGGACTAGCGGGAGGGCCAATATTCTCTACGAGCAGTACTTC.

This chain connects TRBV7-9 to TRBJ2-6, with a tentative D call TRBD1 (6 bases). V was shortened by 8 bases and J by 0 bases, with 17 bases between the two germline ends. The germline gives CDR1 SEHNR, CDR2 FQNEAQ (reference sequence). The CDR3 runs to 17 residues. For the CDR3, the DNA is TGTGCCAGCGGCCGAACTGACAGGCACTCTGGGGCCAACGTCCTGACTTTC. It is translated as CASGRTDRHSGANVLTF.

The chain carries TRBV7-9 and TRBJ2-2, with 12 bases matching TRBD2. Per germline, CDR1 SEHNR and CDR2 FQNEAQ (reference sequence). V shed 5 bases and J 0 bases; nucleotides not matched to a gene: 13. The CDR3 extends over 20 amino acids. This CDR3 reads CASSPTSGGLTRTNTGELFF. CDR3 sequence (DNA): TGTGCCAGCAGCCCCACTAGCGGGGGGTTAACGAGAACGAACACCGGGGAGCTGTTTTTT.

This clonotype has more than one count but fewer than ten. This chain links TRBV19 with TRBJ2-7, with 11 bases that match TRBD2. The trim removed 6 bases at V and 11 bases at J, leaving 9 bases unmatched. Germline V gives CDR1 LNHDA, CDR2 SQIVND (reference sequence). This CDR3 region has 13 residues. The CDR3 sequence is CASRGLAGGLEYF. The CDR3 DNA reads TGTGCCAGTAGAGGACTAGCGGGTGGGTTGGAGTACTTC.

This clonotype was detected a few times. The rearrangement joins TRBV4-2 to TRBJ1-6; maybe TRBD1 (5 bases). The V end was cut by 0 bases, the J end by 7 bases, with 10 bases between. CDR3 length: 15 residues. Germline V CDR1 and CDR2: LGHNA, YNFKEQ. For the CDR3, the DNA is TGTGCCAGCAGCCAAGATAGGGCAGGGAATTCACCCCTCCACTTT. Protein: CASSQDRAGNSPLHF.

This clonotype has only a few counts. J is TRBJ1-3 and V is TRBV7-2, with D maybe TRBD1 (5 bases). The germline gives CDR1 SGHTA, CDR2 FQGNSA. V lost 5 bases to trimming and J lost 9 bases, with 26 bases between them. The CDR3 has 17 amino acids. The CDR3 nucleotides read TGTGCCAGCAGCCCGCGATTAGACAGAGATATCTGGAGCACCATATATTTT. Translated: CASSPRLDRDIWSTIYF.